This TCR beta chain originates from a study of shared clonotypes between healthy human individuals. On the study more broadly: Ranging from 18 to 49 in age, donors were two women and three men.

Trimming removed 6 bases from V and 0 bases from J, with 12 bases in between. This CDR3 has 15 residues. Germline CDR1 reads MDHEN; CDR2 reads SYDVKM. The study enrolled healthy HIV-negative adults without recent acute infections or vaccinations as donors. Study-wide results and limits: Only blood samples were collected, and tissue repertoires likely differ.

As to this clone: What it recognizes is unknown.

Across several immunoSEQ plates, the genomic DNA of each subset was split evenly. Libraries were prepared by immunoSEQ multiplex PCR; TCRdb keeps only in-frame clonotypes and omits some of them. The table lists about 530,000 clones, over 75% of them singletons, with around 13% in the top ten. Sequences were obtained from PBMCs. This chain joins TRBV28 and TRBJ1-3, with D maybe TRBD1 (5 bases). The TCR was taken from a woman in her thirties or forties in good health. Some clones in this sample may be carry-over from other donors' samples. The CDR3 DNA reads TGTGCCAGCAGCGACAGTGGAATCTCTGGAAACACCATATATTTT. Protein: CASSDSGISGNTIYF.